Listed here are 25 T cell receptor beta chains from one sample, sequenced in a study of Ad26.COV2.S vaccination and SARS-CoV-2 variants. Profiled with immunoSEQ multiplex PCR; TCRdb holds only in-frame clones, not every one. The data show about 430,000 clones, roughly 90% seen once. As to treatment: 15 to 20 received Ad26.COV2.S at low or high dose, single or two shots; roughly five received placebo; per-sample allocation not given. Sampling happened 63 days after the first vaccine or placebo injection. The specimen was peripheral blood, collected in a trial of Ad26.COV2.S vaccine versus placebo. These receptors came from a person aged 18-65 years who received the Ad26.COV2.S COVID-19 vaccine or a placebo.

A remark on this clone: Other DNA sequences in the sample encode the same CDR3. The J gene is TRBJ1-1, the V gene TRBV5-4, with D uncertain. The CDR3 loop spans 12 amino acids. V was pared by 1 base and J by 5 bases, with 6 bases between. CDR1 is SGHNT and CDR2 is YYREEE in the germline V gene (reference sequence). DNA for the CDR3: TGTGCCAGCAGCTTGTCACGGACTGAAGCTTTCTTT. It encodes CASSLSRTEAFF. The whole variable domain, remainder taken from reference TRBV5-4 and TRBJ1-1, is ETGVTQSPTHLIKTRGQQVTLRCSSQSGHNTVSWYQQALGQGPQFIFQYYREEENGRGNFPPRFSGLQFPNYSSELNVNALELDDSALYLCASSLSRTEAFFGQGTRLTVV.

The CDR3: CAWKTGEAPLHF. For the CDR3, the DNA is TGTGCCTGGAAAACCGGGGAGGCGCCCCTCCACTTT. The chain employs TRBV30 and TRBJ1-6; D is uncertain. The CDR3 is made up of 12 amino acids. In germline, CDR1 is GTSNPN, CDR2 SVGIG (reference sequence). Trimming shortened V by 4 bases and J by 13 bases, and 14 bases separated the two germline ends.

The V gene is TRBV2, the J gene TRBJ1-2; 8 bases line up with TRBD1. Germline V gene data show CDR1 as SNHLY and CDR2 as FYNNEI. J was trimmed by 5 bases and V by 5 bases; bases with no gene match: 10. The CDR3 contains 15 residues. CDR3 residues: CASSLKGQAGYGYTF. CDR3 DNA sequence: TGTGCCAGCAGTTTGAAGGGACAGGCGGGGTATGGCTACACCTTC.

The chain combines TRBV2 with TRBJ2-1; D might be TRBD1 or TRBD2, each matching 5 bases. V was clipped by 0 bases and J by 10 bases, with 16 bases between them. Germline loops: CDR1 SNHLY, CDR2 FYNNEI. This CDR3 has 15 residues. CDR3 region: CASSEALGTHREQFF. CDR3 sequence (DNA): TGTGCCAGCAGTGAAGCGCTTGGGACCCACAGAGAGCAGTTCTTC. Full variable domain (missing parts from reference TRBV2 and TRBJ2-1): EPEVTQTPSHQVTQMGQEVILRCVPISNHLYFYWYRQILGQKVEFLVSFYNNEISEKSEIFDDQFSVERPDGSNFTLKIRSTKLEDSAMYFCASSEALGTHREQFFGPGTRLTVL.

Regarding this clone: Germline and junction disagree at one end, which may indicate a read error. The chain carries TRBV7-8 and TRBJ2-5, with no clear D. The germline gives CDR1 SGHVS, CDR2 FQNEAQ. This CDR3 has 13 residues. The CDR3 coding sequence is TGTGCCAGCAGCTTAGGTCCCCAAGGGACCCAGTACTTC. Protein sequence: CASSLGPQGTQYF.

This chain links TRBV5-1 with TRBJ2-3, with D perhaps matching TRBD2 (6 bases). Per the germline V gene, CDR1 is SGHRS and CDR2 is YFSETQ. The CDR3 is made up of 14 amino acids. Trimming took off 5 bases at V and 1 base at J, with 11 bases between the two ends. The CDR3 loop is CASRPGLGTDTQYF. The DNA of the CDR3 is TGCGCCAGCAGGCCGGGACTTGGCACAGATACGCAGTATTTT.

This clone was seen a handful of times. V is TRBV4-1 and J is TRBJ2-7; no clear D. CDR1 is MGHRA and CDR2 is YSYEKL in the germline V gene. The V gene lost 0 bases and the J gene lost 1 base, with 7 bases spanning the gap. The length of the CDR3 is 14 residues. In DNA form, the CDR3 reads TGCGCCAGCAGCCAAGACACCCTTTCCTACGAGCAGTACTTC. Translated: CASSQDTLSYEQYF.

This sequence joins TRBV5-8 and TRBJ2-5, with 8 bases matching TRBD1. V lost 1 base, J lost 1 base, and 6 bases stayed unmatched. The CDR3 is 16 amino acids. The germline V gene has CDR1 SGHTS and CDR2 YDEGEE. CDR3 residues: CASSLYRGTGQETQYF. The CDR3 DNA reads as TGTGCCAGCAGCTTGTATCGAGGGACAGGCCAAGAGACCCAGTACTTC.

Comments on this clone: One junction end disagrees with the germline gene, perhaps due to a read error. V usage is TRBV11-3 and J usage is TRBJ2-1, with 7 bases lining up with TRBD2. CDR3 size: 15 residues. Germline V gene sequence: CDR1 SGHNT, CDR2 YENEEA. The CDR3 sequence: CASSLAGTNNNEQFF. In nucleotides, the CDR3 is TGTGCCAGCAGTTTAGCCGGGACTAACAACAATGAGCAGTTCTTC.

This sequence joins TRBV15 and TRBJ1-2; D is possibly TRBD1 (6 bases). CDR1 is LNHNV, CDR2 YYDKDF, per germline (reference sequence). V dropped 7 bases and J dropped 2 bases, with 11 bases sitting between them. This CDR3 comprises 13 residues. Here the CDR3 DNA reads TGTGCCACCAATCGAGACAGGAACTATGGCTACACCTTC. It specifies CATNRDRNYGYTF.

The chain joins TRBV18 to TRBJ2-2; 8 nucleotides agree with TRBD1. V gave up 2 bases and J gave up 5 bases; unmatched junction bases: 4. Germline CDR1 and CDR2: KGHSH and LQKENI. This CDR3 is 15 amino acids long. As DNA, the CDR3 is TGTGCCAGCTCACCAGGGACAGGCCAAACCGGGGAGCTGTTTTTT. The encoded protein is CASSPGTGQTGELFF.

V is TRBV28 and J is TRBJ2-7; the match to TRBD1 covers 8 bases. Germline V lookup: CDR1 MDHEN, CDR2 SYDVKM. V lost 4 bases to trimming and J lost 6 bases; unmatched junction nucleotides: 11. The CDR3 covers 15 residues. CDR3 sequence reads: CASSSYGTGNTEQYF. The DNA of the CDR3 is TGTGCCAGCAGTTCCTACGGGACAGGTAATACCGAGCAGTACTTC.

V is TRBV28 and J is TRBJ1-6; no reliable D call. Germline assignment: CDR1 MDHEN and CDR2 SYDVKM. The V gene lost 4 bases and the J gene lost 1 base, with 11 bases spanning the gap. The CDR3 loop spans 16 amino acids. The CDR3 spells CASSYIKGSYNSPLHF. The CDR3 DNA reads as TGTGCCAGCAGTTATATTAAAGGGTCCTATAATTCACCCCTCCACTTT.

The chain has TRBV27 and TRBJ1-3, with a weak D call TRBD1 (6 bases). Trimming left V 5 bases short and J 10 bases short, with 15 bases between. Germline CDR1 and CDR2: MNHEY and SMNVEV (reference sequence). The CDR3 covers 13 residues. For the CDR3, the DNA is TGTGCCAGCAGTCGAGGACAGCCTGGGACCATATATTTT. This encodes CASSRGQPGTIYF.

This rearrangement joins TRBV24-1 to TRBJ2-3; a possible D gene is TRBD1 (6 bases). V gave up 4 bases and J gave up 2 bases, with 15 bases separating them. Looked up from germline, CDR1 is KGHDR and CDR2 is SFDVKD. CDR3 size: 16 residues. The CDR3 protein is CATSETGTRITDTQYF. In nucleotides, the CDR3 is TGTGCCACCAGTGAAACCGGGACACGAATCACAGATACGCAGTATTTT.

The rearrangement uses TRBV7-2 and TRBJ2-7; D uncertain. Trimming took 5 bases from V and 3 from J, leaving 14 bases between them. The germline CDR1 and CDR2 sequences are SGHTA and FQGNSA. The CDR3 spans 14 residues. The CDR3 sequence is CASSPQMGGYEQYF. As DNA, the CDR3 is TGTGCCAGCAGCCCACAAATGGGCGGCTACGAGCAGTACTTC.

In this sample, this clone turned up once. This chain joins TRBV5-1 and TRBJ2-6, with TRBD2 matching over 14 bases. In germline, CDR1 is SGHRS, CDR2 YFSETQ. With 1 base clipped from V and 5 bases from J, the junction kept 17 bases outside the gene matches. This CDR3 has 22 residues. The CDR3 region is CASSLPTRTSGRTGVRANVLTF. The CDR3 DNA is TGCGCCAGCAGCTTGCCGACACGGACTAGCGGGAGGACCGGGGTTCGGGCCAACGTCCTGACTTTC.

The rearrangement uses TRBV4-3 and TRBJ2-2; 16 bases match TRBD2. The trim removed 0 bases at V and 4 bases at J, leaving 11 bases unmatched. Germline CDR1 is LGHNA and CDR2 is YSLEER. This CDR3 is 21 amino acids long. DNA of the CDR3: TGCGCCAGCAGCCAAGACCCCAGGGCGGGACTAGCGGGAGGGCGCACCGGGGAGCTGTTTTTT. Its translation: CASSQDPRAGLAGGRTGELFF.

The CDR3 nucleotides read TGTGCCAGCAGCCAAACGGGACTAGCGGGAGACGAGCAGTACTTC. It encodes CASSQTGLAGDEQYF. This chain connects TRBV11-2 to TRBJ2-7; TRBD2 agrees at 14 bases. CDR3 length equals 15 residues. The trim removed 5 bases at V and 5 bases at J, leaving 5 bases unmatched. Germline assignment: CDR1 SGHAT and CDR2 FQNNGV.

This chain links TRBV27 with TRBJ2-7, with 7 bases matching TRBD2. Germline V gene lookup returns CDR1 MNHEY and CDR2 SMNVEV (reference sequence). There are 15 residues in the CDR3. Trimming at V came to 6 bases and at J to 4 bases, leaving 12 bases not matched to a gene. The CDR3 here is CASSTRRERVYEQYF. The CDR3 nucleotides read TGTGCCAGCAGCACTAGGCGGGAGAGGGTATACGAGCAGTACTTC.

This chain uses TRBV6-2 or TRBV6-3 with TRBJ2-7; D gene unclear. CDR1 is MNHEY and CDR2 is SVGEGT in the germline V gene. This CDR3 contains 11 residues. Trimming took 5 bases from V and 3 from J, leaving 5 bases between them. DNA for the CDR3: TGTGCCAGCAGTGCTAACTACGAGCAGTACTTC. Translation: CASSANYEQYF.

The table lists this clone with a few counts. The chain is built from TRBV6-2 or TRBV6-3 and TRBJ1-3, with D perhaps matching TRBD1 (5 bases). Germline CDR1 MNHEY, CDR2 SVGEGT. Trimming removed 2 bases from V and 0 bases from J, with 17 bases in between. This CDR3 has 18 amino acids. The CDR3 is CASSYDTRQQLSGNTIYF. The CDR3 DNA sequence: TGTGCCAGCAGTTACGACACGAGACAGCAGCTCTCTGGAAACACCATATATTTT.

This chain joins TRBV24-1 and TRBJ2-6; a possible D gene is TRBD2 (6 bases). The CDR3 sequence is 19 residues long. Trimming cost V 5 bases and J 1 base, with 20 bases left between them. Per the germline V gene, CDR1 is KGHDR and CDR2 is SFDVKD. For the CDR3, the DNA is TGTGCCACCAGTGGGGCTCCGGAGGGGCAAGGGTCTGGGGCCAACGTCCTGACTTTC. It yields the protein CATSGAPEGQGSGANVLTF.

V is TRBV5-5 and J is TRBJ2-3; D gene unclear. This CDR3 has 16 amino acids. V was trimmed by 0 bases and J by 5 bases, leaving 16 bases between them. Germline CDR1 and CDR2: SGHKS and YYEKEE (reference sequence). DNA of the CDR3: TGTGCCAGCAGCTTGGGGTCAGGTTGGGGATTAGATACGCAGTATTTT. Its protein product is CASSLGSGWGLDTQYF.

This chain uses TRBV5-1 with TRBJ2-1; D not resolved. V was trimmed by 2 bases and J by 4 bases, leaving 16 bases between them. The germline V gene has CDR1 SGHRS and CDR2 YFSETQ. This CDR3 is 16 amino acids long. CDR3 sequence (DNA): TGCGCCAGCAGCTTAGCCGGGTCACAAGGGTACAATGAGCAGTTCTTC. Its protein is CASSLAGSQGYNEQFF.